This T cell receptor (beta chain) was documented in a study of cytomegalovirus exposure and HLA in healthy donors. Study conclusions and caveats: A likely sequencing artifact accounted for one observed cluster of highly shared sequence variants.

The CDR3 has 15 residues. The trim removed 5 bases at V and 4 bases at J, leaving 8 bases unmatched. Per germline, CDR1 SGHTA and CDR2 FQGNSA. With respect to this clone: Its antigen is as yet unknown.

The PCR was carried out with 60 Vbeta primers and 13 Jbeta primers. The repertoire was sequenced with immunoSEQ multiplex PCR; TCRdb's copy has only in-frame clones and lacks some. The data hold some 170,000 clones, with 77% observed a single time. J is TRBJ1-2 and V is TRBV7-2, with 9 nucleotides matching TRBD1. The receptor was isolated from a woman aged 55-75 years in good health and CMV-seropositive. The sample was PBMCs. Written as DNA, the CDR3 is TGTGCCAGCAGCGGGGGGACAGGGTTCACCTATGGCTACACCTTC. Its translation is CASSGGTGFTYGYTF.